One and the same sample provided the 18 T cell receptor beta chains below, sequenced in a study of OX40 agonist ivuxolimab in advanced cancers. Data came from immunoSEQ multiplex PCR; TCRdb stores just in-frame clones and leaves some out. Of 65,000 to 95,000 clones listed, around 88% were seen once; the top ten hold around 0.8%. The sample in question was CD4+ or CD8+ T cells sorted from blood, obtained in a trial of the OX40 agonist ivuxolimab. The source is an adult with an advanced solid tumor such as melanoma, head and neck, liver or kidney cancer.

The J gene is TRBJ2-5, the V gene TRBV27, with D tentatively TRBD2 (6 bases). CDR3 length: 14 residues. Germline assignment: CDR1 MNHEY and CDR2 SMNVEV (reference sequence). Trimming left V 3 bases short and J 7 bases short, with 15 bases between. The CDR3 sequence is CASSLGGVSTTQYF. The CDR3 DNA sequence: TGTGCCAGCAGTTTGGGAGGAGTAAGTACGACCCAGTACTTC.

To note about this clone: One junction end disagrees with the germline gene, perhaps due to a read error. The chain recombines TRBV7-3 with TRBJ1-4; D perhaps matches TRBD1 (5 bases). CDR1 and CDR2 (germline): SGHTA, FQGTGA. There are 15 residues in the CDR3. The CDR3 region is CASSLTGGTNEKLFF. As DNA, the CDR3 is TGTGCCAGCAGCCTAACGGGGGGGACTAATGAAAAACTGTTTTTT.

The V gene is TRBV5-1, the J gene TRBJ1-1; D unresolved. The V gene's germline CDR1 is SGHRS and CDR2 YFSETQ. Trimming shortened V by 2 bases and J by 1 base, and 6 bases separated the two germline ends. The length of the CDR3 is 13 residues. Written as DNA, the CDR3 is TGCGCCAGCAGCTTAAACAGGAACACTGAAGCTTTCTTT. This encodes CASSLNRNTEAFF. The complete variable domain, with remaining parts taken from reference TRBV5-1 and TRBJ1-1, reads KAGVTQTPRYLIKTRGQQVTLSCSPISGHRSVSWYQQTPGQGLQFLFEYFSETQRNKGNFPGRFSGRQFSNSRSEMNVSTLELGDSALYLCASSLNRNTEAFFGQGTRLTVV.

The rearrangement joins TRBV7-2 to TRBJ2-3, with D perhaps TRBD1 or TRBD2 (5 bases each). Trimming pared 1 base from V and 4 bases from J, leaving 15 bases between. The germline gives CDR1 SGHTA, CDR2 FQGNSA. The CDR3 is 16 amino acids. The CDR3 region has the DNA TGTGCCAGCAGCTTAGGGTCGGGGCCGTTTGCAGATACGCAGTATTTT. Protein sequence: CASSLGSGPFADTQYF. Looking up the rest from reference TRBV7-2 and TRBJ2-3 gives the full variable domain: GAGVSQSPSNKVTEKGKDVELRCDPISGHTALYWYRQSLGQGLEFLIYFQGNSAPDKSGLPSDRFSAERTGGSVSTLTIQRTQQEDSAVYLCASSLGSGPFADTQYFGPGTRLTVL.

The genes are TRBV28 and TRBJ1-5; D is perhaps TRBD1 (5 bases). This CDR3 region has 13 residues. CDR1 and CDR2 from the germline V gene are MDHEN and SYDVKM. Between the trimmed V and J ends, which lost 7 bases and 10 bases, there was a span of 17 bases. CDR3 nucleotides: TGTGCCAGCACCCTAGGGTGGGGGGGACCCCAGCATTTT. As protein: CASTLGWGGPQHF.

In this sample, this clone turned up a few times. V is TRBV18 and J is TRBJ2-7; D perhaps matches TRBD1 (6 bases). Germline V CDR1 and CDR2: KGHSH, LQKENI. The germline V and J ends were trimmed by 6 bases and 5 bases, with 14 bases remaining between them. This CDR3 region has 13 residues. The CDR3 here is CASSQGRDNEQYF. The CDR3 coding sequence is TGTGCCAGCTCCCAGGGCAGGGACAACGAGCAGTACTTC.

A few counts support this clone. V is TRBV19 and J is TRBJ2-1; D assignment may be TRBD1 or TRBD2 (5 bases each). V was pared by 3 bases and J by 9 bases, with 15 bases between. The CDR3 covers 14 residues. The V gene's germline CDR1 is LNHDA and CDR2 SQIVND (reference sequence). In DNA form, the CDR3 reads TGTGCCAGTAGTATGGCGGCTAGCCAGGGTGAGCAGTTCTTC. Its protein is CASSMAASQGEQFF.

The gene calls are TRBV7-9 and TRBJ1-2; unclear D gene. The CDR3 consists of 13 residues. With 3 bases removed from V and 5 bases from J, the gap between germline ends came to 10 bases. The germline CDR1 and CDR2 sequences are SEHNR and FQNEAQ (reference sequence). The CDR3 nucleotides read TGTGCCAGCAGCTTGGAGGGCGGGTATGGCTACACCTTC. Protein sequence: CASSLEGGYGYTF.

This sequence joins TRBV25-1 and TRBJ1-3; weak D call: TRBD1 (5 bases). The germline V and J ends were trimmed by 4 bases and 4 bases, with 11 bases remaining between them. The CDR3 runs to 14 residues. Germline V gene sequence: CDR1 MGHDK, CDR2 SYGVNS. The CDR3 here is CASSVGGTGNTIYF. CDR3 sequence (DNA): TGTGCCAGCAGTGTTGGGGGAACCGGAAACACCATATATTTT.

This chain uses TRBV30 with TRBJ2-7; D is perhaps TRBD1 (5 bases). The CDR3 is 11 amino acids. The V gene lost 0 bases and the J gene lost 6 bases, with 6 bases spanning the gap. Germline-derived CDR1 and CDR2 are GTSNPN and SVGIG (reference sequence). In DNA form, the CDR3 reads TGTGCCTGGAGTGTACAGGTCGAGCAGTACTTC. Its protein is CAWSVQVEQYF.

This chain joins TRBV19 and TRBJ2-5, with TRBD1 matching over 8 bases. The CDR3 contains 13 residues. From germline, CDR1 is LNHDA and CDR2 SQIVND (reference sequence). V was pared by 10 bases and J by 5 bases, with 9 bases of the junction left unmatched. CDR3 region: CATLGQGSETQYF. The CDR3 nucleotides are TGTGCCACTCTCGGACAGGGATCGGAGACCCAGTACTTC.

This clone was seen just once. This chain connects TRBV9 to TRBJ1-1; tentative D call: TRBD1 (6 bases). Trimming removed 6 bases from V and 6 bases from J, with 9 bases in between. From germline, CDR1 is SGDLS and CDR2 YYNGEE. The CDR3 sequence is 11 residues long. Written as DNA, the CDR3 is TGTGCCAGCACCAACAGGGCTGAAGCTTTCTTT. It codes for CASTNRAEAFF.

The chain combines TRBV11-2 with TRBJ1-6, with 7 bases aligning to TRBD1. V lost 3 bases to trimming and J lost 9 bases; unmatched junction nucleotides: 2. The CDR3 is 13 residues long. Germline V gives CDR1 SGHAT, CDR2 FQNNGV. The CDR3 bases are TGTGCCAGCAGCTTCCGACAGGGTTCACCCCTCCACTTT. This translates into CASSFRQGSPLHF.

The rearrangement joins TRBV12-5 to TRBJ2-2; no definite D call. This CDR3 region has 13 residues. CDR1 and CDR2 from the germline V gene are LGHNT and FRNRAP. V lost 6 bases, J lost 1 base, and 6 bases lay in between. CDR3 protein: CASGSENTGELFF. The CDR3 nucleotides are TGTGCTAGTGGGTCAGAGAACACCGGGGAGCTGTTTTTT.

This clone was detected only a few times. V is TRBV18 and J is TRBJ1-2; D remains ambiguous. V lost 0 bases and J lost 8, with 7 bases in between. Germline-derived CDR1 and CDR2 are KGHSH and LQKENI. This CDR3 contains 12 residues. The CDR3 spells CASSPPGGGYTF. The CDR3 region has the DNA TGTGCCAGCTCACCACCGGGCGGAGGCTACACCTTC.

CDR3 sequence: CASSPGGGTSRLEGYTF. In DNA form, the CDR3 reads TGCGCCAGCAGCCCGGGGGGAGGAACCTCTCGACTCGAGGGCTACACCTTC. The V and J genes are TRBV5-1 and TRBJ1-2; D possibly corresponds to TRBD1 (5 bases). The CDR3 totals 17 residues. Germline V lookup: CDR1 SGHRS, CDR2 YFSETQ. V was pared by 4 bases and J by 8 bases, with 27 bases between. Variable domain in full (rest from reference TRBV5-1 and TRBJ1-2): KAGVTQTPRYLIKTRGQQVTLSCSPISGHRSVSWYQQTPGQGLQFLFEYFSETQRNKGNFPGRFSGRQFSNSRSEMNVSTLELGDSALYLCASSPGGGTSRLEGYTFGSGTRLTVV.

This rearrangement joins TRBV6-5 to TRBJ1-5; 7 nucleotides match TRBD1. The V segment lost 0 bases and the J segment 6 bases; nucleotides outside the gene matches: 5. Germline loops: CDR1 MNHEY, CDR2 SVGAGI. CDR3 length: 15 residues. CDR3 sequence (DNA): TGTGCCAGCAGTTACTCGCGACAGGGCGGTCAGCCCCAGCATTTT. Protein: CASSYSRQGGQPQHF.

This rearrangement joins TRBV28 to TRBJ1-4; D is undetermined. This CDR3 has 14 residues. In germline, CDR1 is MDHEN, CDR2 SYDVKM. Trimming removed 2 bases from V and 2 bases from J, with 6 bases in between. CDR3: CASSLGQTNEKLFF. In DNA form, the CDR3 reads TGTGCCAGCAGTTTAGGGCAGACTAATGAAAAACTGTTTTTT.